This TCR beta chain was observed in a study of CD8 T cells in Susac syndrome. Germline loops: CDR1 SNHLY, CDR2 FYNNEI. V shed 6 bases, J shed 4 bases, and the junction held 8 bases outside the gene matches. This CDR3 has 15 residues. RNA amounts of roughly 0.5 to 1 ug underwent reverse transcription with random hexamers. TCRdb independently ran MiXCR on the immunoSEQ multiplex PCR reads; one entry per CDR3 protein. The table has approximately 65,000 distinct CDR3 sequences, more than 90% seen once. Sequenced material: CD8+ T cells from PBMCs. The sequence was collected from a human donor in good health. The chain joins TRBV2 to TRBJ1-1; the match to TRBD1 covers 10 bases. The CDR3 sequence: CASSPGQGRVTEAFF. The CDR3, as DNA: TGTGCCAGCAGCCCGGGACAGGGGAGAGTCACTGAAGCTTTCTTT.